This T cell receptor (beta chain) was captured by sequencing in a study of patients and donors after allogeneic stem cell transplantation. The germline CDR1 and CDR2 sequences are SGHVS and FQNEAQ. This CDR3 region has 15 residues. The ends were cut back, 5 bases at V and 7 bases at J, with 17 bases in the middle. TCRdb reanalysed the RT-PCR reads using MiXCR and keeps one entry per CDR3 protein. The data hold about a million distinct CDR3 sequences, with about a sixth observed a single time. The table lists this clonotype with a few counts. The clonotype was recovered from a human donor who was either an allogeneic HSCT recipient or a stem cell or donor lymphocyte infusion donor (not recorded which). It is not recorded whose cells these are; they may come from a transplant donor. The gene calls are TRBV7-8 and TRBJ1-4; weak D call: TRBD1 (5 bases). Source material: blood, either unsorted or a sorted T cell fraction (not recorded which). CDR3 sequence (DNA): TGTGCCAGCAGCCCAGAGGGCGTGGGGGGTGAAAAACTGTTTTTT. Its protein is CASSPEGVGGEKLFF.